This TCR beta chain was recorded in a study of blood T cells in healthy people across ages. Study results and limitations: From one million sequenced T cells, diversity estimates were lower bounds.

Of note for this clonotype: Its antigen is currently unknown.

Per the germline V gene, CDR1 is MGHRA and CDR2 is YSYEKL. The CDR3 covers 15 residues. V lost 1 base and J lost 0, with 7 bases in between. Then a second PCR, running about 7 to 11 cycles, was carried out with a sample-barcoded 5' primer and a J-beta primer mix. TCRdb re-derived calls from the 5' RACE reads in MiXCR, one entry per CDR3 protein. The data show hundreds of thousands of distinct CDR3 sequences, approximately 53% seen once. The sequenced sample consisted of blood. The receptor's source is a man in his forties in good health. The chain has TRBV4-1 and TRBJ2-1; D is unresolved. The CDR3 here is CASSQGKGSYNEQFF. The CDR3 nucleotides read TGCGCCAGCAGCCAAGGAAAGGGCTCCTACAATGAGCAGTTCTTC.